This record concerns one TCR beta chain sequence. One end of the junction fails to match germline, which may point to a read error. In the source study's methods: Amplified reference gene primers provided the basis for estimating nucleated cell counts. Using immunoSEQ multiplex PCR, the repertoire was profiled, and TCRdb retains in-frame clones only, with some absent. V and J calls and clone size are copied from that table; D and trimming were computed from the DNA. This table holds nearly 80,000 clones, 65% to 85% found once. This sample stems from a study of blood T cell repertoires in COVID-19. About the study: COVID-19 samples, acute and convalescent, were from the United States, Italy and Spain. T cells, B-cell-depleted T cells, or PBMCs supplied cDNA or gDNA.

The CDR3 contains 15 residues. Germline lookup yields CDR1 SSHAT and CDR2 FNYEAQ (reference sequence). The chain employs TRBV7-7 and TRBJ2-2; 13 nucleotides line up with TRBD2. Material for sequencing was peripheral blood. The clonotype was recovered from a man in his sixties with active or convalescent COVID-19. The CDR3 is CASSPTSGGTGELFF. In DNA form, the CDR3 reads TGTGCTAGCAGCCCGACTAGCGGGGGGACCGGGGAGCTGTTTTTT.